These 20 T cell receptor beta chains share one sample of origin, sequenced in a study of monozygotic twins with inflammatory bowel disease. TCRdb derives one entry per CDR3 protein from the 5' RACE reads, leaving out DNA. This sample's table has more than 300,000 distinct CDR3 sequences. The material sequenced was blood. The receptors derive from a human donor with ulcerative colitis or Crohn's disease, or a healthy co-twin of an affected twin (not recorded which).

The chain combines TRBV9 with TRBJ2-3; TCRdb indicates TRBD2, and absent DNA this call remains unverified. Looked up from germline, CDR1 is SGDLS and CDR2 is YYNGEE. The CDR3 runs 17 residues. CDR3: CASSVGSSGSLADTQYF.

CDR3 residues: CASSSPGAGGTEAFF. V gene TRBV5-1 combines with J gene TRBJ1-1. The germline CDR1 and CDR2 sequences are SGHRS and YFSETQ. This CDR3 region has 15 residues.

This chain uses TRBV7-9 with TRBJ1-1. The CDR3 is 13 amino acids. Germline V lookup: CDR1 SEHNR, CDR2 FQNEAQ (reference sequence). Here the CDR3 reads CASSVGKNTEAFF.

J is TRBJ2-7 and V is TRBV25-1; the D call from TCRdb, TRBD1, cannot be confirmed without DNA. Germline CDR1 reads MGHDK; CDR2 reads SYGVNS. The CDR3 length is 16 residues. CDR3: CASSEIGQGVAYEQYF.

V usage is TRBV6-2 or TRBV6-3 and J usage is TRBJ2-2; TCRdb proposes TRBD1, but this gene call is untestable without DNA. The CDR3 is 18 residues long. Germline-derived CDR1 and CDR2 are MNHEY and SVGEGT. CDR3 loop: CASSSQNKGARDTGELFF.

The V call is TRBV18, the J call TRBJ2-7; as DNA is missing, the TRBD2 call by TCRdb cannot be tested. There are 15 residues in the CDR3. Per the germline V gene, CDR1 is KGHSH and CDR2 is LQKENI. The CDR3 sequence: CASSPIAGGFYEQYF.

The chain uses TRBV4-3 and TRBJ1-6; TCRdb's assignment of TRBD1 cannot be checked, as there is no DNA. Germline values: CDR1 LGHNA, CDR2 YSLEER. This CDR3 contains 14 residues. CDR3 sequence reads: CASSEGGARSPLHF.

The rearrangement links TRBV6-5 to TRBJ1-6; TCRdb outputs TRBD1, but without DNA this stays unchecked. The CDR3 runs to 16 residues. In germline, CDR1 is MNHEY, CDR2 SVGAGI. CDR3 protein: CASSYGGTSYNSPLHF.

This chain uses TRBV20-1 with TRBJ2-7; the D call of TRBD2 rests on TCRdb alone, since no DNA is present to check it. The germline CDR1 and CDR2 sequences are DFQATT and SNEGSKA (reference sequence). CDR3 size: 15 residues. The chain's CDR3 is CSASNVLAIHYEQYF.

The V and J genes are TRBV21-1 and TRBJ2-3; TCRdb lists TRBD2, though no DNA is available to test this call. TRBV21-1 is a documented pseudogene. The CDR3 runs to 16 residues. The CDR3 sequence: CASSRLAGGLADTQYF.

This chain joins TRBV24-1 and TRBJ1-1; absent DNA, TCRdb's TRBD1 call cannot be checked. This CDR3 has 14 residues. Germline V gene sequence: CDR1 KGHDR, CDR2 SFDVKD. The CDR3 reads CATRTSSRETEAFF.

The rearrangement joins TRBV2 to TRBJ2-7. Looked up from germline, CDR1 is SNHLY and CDR2 is FYNNEI. The CDR3 length is 14 residues. CDR3 sequence: CASKAEGRSYEQYF.

The V gene is TRBV7-9, the J gene TRBJ1-6; TCRdb selects TRBD1, and the lack of DNA leaves this call unchecked. The CDR3 has 14 residues. Germline V CDR1 and CDR2: SEHNR, FQNEAQ (reference sequence). CDR3: CASSLLQGSSPLHF.

The chain couples TRBV20-1 to TRBJ1-4; TCRdb lists TRBD1, though no DNA is available to test this call. The CDR3 is made up of 14 amino acids. Germline loops: CDR1 DFQATT, CDR2 SNEGSKA (reference sequence). CDR3 protein: CSAGGQGTNEKLFF.

This chain connects TRBV4-3 to TRBJ2-1. This CDR3 is 13 amino acids long. Germline V gene sequence: CDR1 LGHNA, CDR2 YSLEER. This CDR3 reads CASSQDRVGGQFF.

The V call is TRBV4-3, the J call TRBJ2-7. Germline V gene lookup returns CDR1 LGHNA and CDR2 YSLEER. The CDR3 runs 14 residues. CDR3 loop: CASSQDPGSYEQYF.

CDR3 region: CASSLGDSYSYEQYF. V is TRBV5-1 and J is TRBJ2-7; with no DNA, the TCRdb D assignment of TRBD1 cannot be verified. The CDR3 covers 15 residues. Germline V gene data show CDR1 as SGHRS and CDR2 as YFSETQ.

The V and J genes are TRBV11-2 and TRBJ1-6; no DNA is available, so the TRBD1 call from TCRdb remains unchecked. The CDR3 spans 18 residues. Germline-derived CDR1 and CDR2 are SGHAT and FQNNGV. The CDR3 loop reads CASSLGTGSFGPDSPLHF.

The V call is TRBV12-3 or TRBV12-4, the J call TRBJ2-7; TCRdb names TRBD2, which stays unverified in the absence of DNA. There are 14 residues in the CDR3. This CDR3 is CASSRLAGGYEQYF.

The chain links TRBV4-3 to TRBJ2-2. Germline CDR1 is LGHNA and CDR2 is YSLEER. This CDR3 region has 15 residues. The CDR3 protein is CASSQAFWQGNSLFF.